This T cell receptor beta chain originates from a study of blood T cell repertoires in COVID-19. Study-level background: Some COVID-19 samples were acute and others convalescent; all came from the United States, Italy and Spain. Sources were T cells, B-cell-depleted T cells, or PBMCs; the material itself was cDNA or gDNA.

Original data processing: The authors estimated nucleated cell counts from reference gene primer amplification. Clones were read by immunoSEQ multiplex PCR, and TCRdb kept only the in-frame ones, dropping some. D and trimming come from the DNA, and the V and J calls and clone size come from that table. The sample includes approximately 110,000 clones, more than 75% of them seen just once. This clone was seen more than once but under ten times. Trimming stripped 5 bases from V and 0 bases from J, with 11 bases between. This CDR3 spans 15 amino acids. The V gene's germline CDR1 is KGHSH and CDR2 LQKENI.

What was sequenced was peripheral blood. This TCR derives from a man between 35 and 55 years old with acute or convalescent COVID-19. The chain links TRBV18 to TRBJ1-3, with no clear D. As DNA, the CDR3 is TGTGCCAGCTCAACAACAGCCAACTCTGGAAACACCATATATTTT. This sequence encodes CASSTTANSGNTIYF.